Each of the 21 T cell receptor beta chains below was sequenced from the same sample in a study of T-cell memory formation after mild COVID-19. TCRdb reprocessed the 5' RACE reads via MiXCR and lists one record per CDR3 protein. The data hold approximately 300,000 distinct CDR3 sequences, with about 15% observed a single time. The specimen was PBMCs or a T cell subset sorted from them (not recorded which). The receptors were sampled from a man aged 18 to 30 who had mild COVID-19 (a few samples of this study predate the infection). Cell type and time point are not known.

This chain uses TRBV5-1 with TRBJ2-7; D perhaps matches TRBD1 (6 bases). Trimming pared 4 bases from V and 5 bases from J, leaving 13 bases between. This CDR3 comprises 13 residues. Germline assignment: CDR1 SGHRS and CDR2 YFSETQ. The chain's CDR3 is CASSVTGLHEQYF. CDR3 nucleotides: TGCGCCAGCAGCGTTACAGGGCTACACGAGCAGTACTTC.

This clonotype was detected a few times. The J gene is TRBJ2-7, the V gene TRBV27; D may be TRBD1 or TRBD2 (7 bases each). Trimming shortened V by 5 bases and J by 4 bases, and 15 bases separated the two germline ends. CDR1 and CDR2 from the germline V gene are MNHEY and SMNVEV (reference sequence). There are 14 residues in the CDR3. The CDR3 nucleotides are TGTGCCAGCAGTCCGCGACAGGGAGGGTACGAGCAGTACTTC. It translates to CASSPRQGGYEQYF.

The chain joins TRBV20-1 to TRBJ2-1, with a possible D match to TRBD2 (6 bases). Germline CDR1 and CDR2: DFQATT and SNEGSKA (reference sequence). This CDR3 region has 11 residues. The ends were cut back, 7 bases at V and 7 bases at J, with 11 bases in the middle. The CDR3 region is CSGEGRNEQFF. DNA for the CDR3: TGCAGTGGTGAGGGGAGGAATGAGCAGTTCTTC.

As concerns this clonotype: The junction departs from germline at one end; a sequencing error may be responsible. The chain has TRBV7-2 and TRBJ2-5; D gene uncertain. CDR3 length: 12 amino acids. The germline V gene has CDR1 SGHTA and CDR2 FQGNSA. This CDR3 reads CASSLERSDADF. The CDR3 DNA sequence: TGTGCCAGCAGCTTAGAGCGTTCAGACGCGGACTTC.

The chain is built from TRBV7-2 and TRBJ1-2; no clear D gene. The CDR3 sequence is 14 residues long. V was clipped by 4 bases and J by 7 bases, with 16 bases between them. Germline CDR1 is SGHTA and CDR2 is FQGNSA. For the CDR3, the DNA is TGTGCCAGCAGCTCGAACAGCGTTAAGGGTGGCTACACCTTC. Its protein product is CASSSNSVKGGYTF.

The chain combines TRBV5-1 with TRBJ2-5; D ambiguous. CDR3 size: 17 residues. The V gene's germline CDR1 is SGHRS and CDR2 YFSETQ. The ends were cut back, 0 bases at V and 1 base at J, with 16 bases in the middle. The CDR3 loop reads CASSLEGPRSFQETQYF. The CDR3 region has the DNA TGCGCCAGCAGCTTGGAAGGGCCCCGATCCTTCCAAGAGACCCAGTACTTC.

Only a few counts were recorded for this clonotype. The chain has TRBV14 and TRBJ2-2, with D possibly TRBD2 on 5 matching bases. Germline CDR1 reads SGHDN; CDR2 reads FVKESK. The CDR3 is made up of 16 amino acids. V shed 2 bases and J shed 0 bases, with 10 bases lying between them. CDR3 region: CASSQLRGANTGELFF. CDR3 nucleotides: TGTGCCAGCAGCCAACTTCGGGGTGCGAACACCGGGGAGCTGTTTTTT.

V usage is TRBV10-3 and J usage is TRBJ2-1; possible D gene TRBD2, 5 bases. The V gene lost 0 bases and the J gene lost 8 bases, with 26 bases spanning the gap. The CDR3 spans 19 residues. Germline values: CDR1 ENHRY, CDR2 SYGVKD. The CDR3 is CAISESGIPFAPRGDEQFF. For the CDR3, the DNA is TGTGCCATCAGTGAGTCCGGGATACCGTTTGCCCCGCGAGGCGATGAGCAGTTCTTC.

This clonotype was found a few times. The chain joins TRBV24-1 to TRBJ1-4; a possible D gene is TRBD1 (5 bases). The V and J ends lost 3 bases and 11 bases respectively, with 15 bases between them. CDR1 is KGHDR, CDR2 SFDVKD, per germline. This CDR3 is 14 amino acids long. CDR3 nucleotide sequence: TGTGCCACCAGTGATCCGGGACCGCGGGTTAAACTGTTTTTT. This encodes CATSDPGPRVKLFF.

The sample holds a few counts of this clonotype. The chain recombines TRBV20-1 with TRBJ2-1, with 14 bases that match TRBD2. This CDR3 region has 13 residues. Germline CDR1 is DFQATT and CDR2 is SNEGSKA (reference sequence). Unmatched junction bases numbered 6, after V lost 2 bases and J lost 15 bases. CDR3 sequence: CSARPRLAGGWFF. In DNA, the CDR3 is TGCAGTGCTAGACCGCGACTAGCGGGGGGGTGGTTCTTC.

This clonotype occurred a few times. The J gene is TRBJ2-5, the V gene TRBV25-1; TRBD1 matches at 11 bases. The CDR3 is made up of 15 amino acids. Germline assignment: CDR1 MGHDK and CDR2 SYGVNS. Germline trimming cut 4 bases from V and 2 bases from J; bases unmatched to any gene: 3. CDR3 amino acids: CASSADRGQQETQYF. For the CDR3, the DNA is TGTGCCAGCAGTGCGGACAGGGGGCAACAAGAGACCCAGTACTTC.

This rearrangement joins TRBV6-2 or TRBV6-3 to TRBJ2-1, with 7 bases lining up with TRBD1. V lost 5 bases and J lost 2; bases outside the gene matches: 6. The CDR3 loop spans 15 amino acids. In germline, CDR1 is MNHEY, CDR2 SVGEGT. The CDR3 DNA reads TGTGCCAGCAGTCGGGACAGCATTACCTACAATGAGCAGTTCTTC. It codes for CASSRDSITYNEQFF.

The CDR3 is CASSLDQGVRETQYF. The CDR3 nucleotides are TGTGCCAGCAGCTTAGATCAGGGGGTCCGGGAGACCCAGTACTTC. The gene calls are TRBV7-2 and TRBJ2-5, with 7 bases aligning to TRBD1. The germline CDR1 and CDR2 sequences are SGHTA and FQGNSA. CDR3 length: 15 residues. The ends lost 1 base at V and 5 bases at J; junction bases unmatched: 7.

The chain is built from TRBV7-6 and TRBJ2-1; D call uncertain. Trimming took 4 bases from V and 7 from J, leaving 11 bases between them. Germline CDR1 SGHVS, CDR2 FNYEAQ. The CDR3 runs 13 residues. CDR3: CASSSGPSNEQFF. CDR3 DNA: TGTGCCAGCAGCTCCGGGCCGAGTAATGAGCAGTTCTTC.

This clonotype occurred many times. DNA for the CDR3: TGTGCCAGCAATACCGGGACAGGGGTTTTCGAGCAGTACTTC. Amino acid sequence: CASNTGTGVFEQYF. The J gene is TRBJ2-7, the V gene TRBV6-5; TRBD1 aligns across 10 bases. With V trimmed by 7 bases and J by 6 bases, 9 bases remained unmatched. Germline CDR1 and CDR2: MNHEY and SVGAGI. The CDR3 covers 14 residues.

The chain employs TRBV4-2 and TRBJ2-1, with D perhaps being TRBD1 or TRBD2 (6 bases each). CDR3 length equals 16 residues. Per germline, CDR1 LGHNA and CDR2 YNFKEQ. The V gene lost 0 bases and the J gene lost 9 bases, with 18 bases spanning the gap. CDR3 amino acids: CASSQEPQGPGGEQFF. The CDR3 DNA follows: TGTGCCAGCAGCCAAGAACCACAGGGTCCCGGGGGTGAGCAGTTCTTC.

The chain has TRBV7-3 and TRBJ2-1; 8 bases line up with TRBD1. Germline V CDR1 and CDR2: SGHTA, FQGTGA. The CDR3 extends over 13 amino acids. V lost 4 bases, J lost 10 bases, and 6 bases stayed unmatched. The CDR3 loop reads CASSWGQEREQFF. CDR3 coding DNA: TGTGCCAGCAGCTGGGGACAGGAAAGGGAGCAGTTCTTC.

V and J are TRBV29-1 and TRBJ2-1; 10 bases match TRBD2. V lost 7 bases, J lost 0 bases, and 3 bases stayed unmatched. The V gene's germline CDR1 is SQVTM and CDR2 ANQGSEA. The CDR3 has 14 residues. CDR3 in DNA: TGCAGCGCTTCTAGCGGGAGCTCCTACAATGAGCAGTTCTTC. Protein product: CSASSGSSYNEQFF.

This clonotype was seen a handful of times. The V gene is TRBV6-1, the J gene TRBJ1-2; possible D gene TRBD1, 5 bases. There are 14 residues in the CDR3. The germline gives CDR1 MNHNS, CDR2 SASEGT. V gave up 1 base and J gave up 8 bases, with 14 bases separating them. The CDR3 DNA reads TGTGCCAGCAGTGAAGGGACCGGGACGTCGGGCTACACCTTC. Its protein is CASSEGTGTSGYTF.

V is TRBV10-3 and J is TRBJ2-5, with no clear D. Germline CDR1 ENHRY, CDR2 SYGVKD. V was cut by 0 bases and J by 3 bases, with 8 bases left in between. The CDR3 length is 14 residues. This chain's CDR3 is CAISESRVEETQYF. The CDR3, as DNA: TGTGCCATCAGTGAGTCCCGGGTAGAAGAGACCCAGTACTTC.

The rearrangement links TRBV6-2 or TRBV6-3 to TRBJ1-2; weak D call: TRBD1 (6 bases). CDR1 and CDR2 from the germline V gene are MNHEY and SVGEGT. The V and J ends lost 8 bases and 7 bases respectively, with 17 bases between them. There are 13 residues in the CDR3. The CDR3 loop reads CASATGLRSGYTF. Written as DNA, the CDR3 is TGTGCCAGCGCTACAGGGTTAAGGAGTGGCTACACCTTC.